Listed below are T cell receptor beta chains from one sample, sequenced in a study of CD4+ T cells in melanoma. The repertoire was sequenced with immunoSEQ multiplex PCR; TCRdb's copy has only in-frame clones and lacks some. The repertoire holds 140,000 or so clones, with roughly 91% as singletons. These receptors all stem from a human donor with melanoma. Both conserved end residues are part of each CDR3. Each record gives: J gene, V gene, D gene, clone size, CDR3 protein, CDR3 DNA. A D gene is named only where the DNA matches it firmly. Size tells how often a clone was seen (once, few, many) or the class of an expanded clone, and some rows leave it out.

TRBJ2-5 TRBV30 NA NA CAWSEGPTKRTQYF TGTGCCTGGAGTGAAGGCCCTACAAAACGGACCCAGTACTTC
TRBJ1-1 TRBV5-1 NA NA CASSSLWGNTEAFF TGCGCCAGCAGCTCTCTCTGGGGGAACACTGAAGCTTTCTTT
TRBJ2-2 TRBV18 NA NA CASSPEGTLQTGELFF TGTGCCAGCTCACCGGAAGGGACGCTACAGACCGGGGAGCTGTTTTTT
TRBJ2-2 TRBV4-2 NA NA CASTPRVNRPSNTGELFF TGTGCCAGCACCCCAAGAGTAAATAGGCCCTCGAACACCGGGGAGCTGTTTTTT
TRBJ2-5 TRBV21-1 NA NA CASSPPWAGAFRETQYF TGTGCCAGCAGCCCCCCGTGGGCCGGGGCCTTCAGAGAGACCCAGTACTTC
TRBJ2-3 TRBV9 NA NA CASSPPQVSTDTQYF TGTGCCAGCAGCCCCCCGCAAGTGAGCACAGATACGCAGTATTTT
TRBJ1-1 TRBV6-5 NA NA CASSYSRQLNTEAFF TGTGCCAGCAGTTACTCGCGCCAGTTGAACACTGAAGCTTTCTTT
TRBJ1-2 TRBV11-2 NA NA CASSLAPPVYGYTF TGTGCCAGCAGCTTAGCCCCCCCCGTCTATGGCTACACCTTC
TRBJ1-5 TRBV18 NA NA CASSPLSQFNQPQHF TGTGCCAGCTCACCACTTTCCCAGTTCAATCAGCCCCAGCATTTT
TRBJ2-1 TRBV19 NA NA CASSMDGNRRGYNEQFF TGTGCCAGTAGTATGGACGGGAACCGGCGGGGCTACAATGAGCAGTTCTTC
TRBJ2-2 TRBV2 NA NA CASSVYGFGELFF TGTGCCAGCAGTGTCTATGGGTTCGGGGAGCTGTTTTTT
TRBJ2-5 TRBV6-6 NA NA CASSHSGQGAWETQYF TGTGCCAGCAGCCATAGCGGGCAGGGGGCTTGGGAGACCCAGTACTTC
TRBJ2-3 TRBV4-2 NA NA CASSQAAADTQYF TGTGCCAGCAGCCAAGCGGCCGCGGATACGCAGTATTTT
TRBJ2-5 TRBV7-9 NA NA CASSLGHRQETQYF TGTGCCAGCAGCTTAGGTCACAGGCAAGAGACCCAGTACTTC
TRBJ2-1 TRBV7-3 TRBD2 NA CASSLSGTSGDNEQFF TGTGCCAGCAGCTTAAGCGGGACTAGCGGGGACAATGAGCAGTTCTTC
TRBJ2-1 TRBV11-1 TRBD1 NA CAIEGARDEQFF TGTGCCATCGAGGGGGCTCGGGATGAGCAGTTCTTC
TRBJ1-2 TRBV7-9 TRBD1 NA CASSPPTATGGLDYGYTF TGTGCCAGCAGCCCCCCTACCGCTACAGGGGGCCTTGACTATGGCTACACCTTC
TRBJ1-1 TRBV2 NA NA CASSFEGGRTEAFF TGTGCCAGCAGTTTTGAGGGGGGTCGAACTGAAGCTTTCTTT
TRBJ1-3 TRBV11-2 NA NA CASSLVLFGGNTIYF TGTGCCAGCAGCTTAGTTTTATTTGGGGGAAACACCATATATTTT
TRBJ1-6 TRBV19 NA NA CASWSAGYNSPLHF TGTGCCAGTTGGTCGGCGGGGTATAATTCACCCCTCCACTTT
TRBJ1-5 TRBV30 NA NA CAWSVGSNQPQHF TGTGCCTGGAGTGTTGGGAGCAATCAGCCCCAGCATTTT
TRBJ1-5 TRBV5-1 NA NA CASSLERPNQPQHF TGCGCCAGCAGCTTGGAAAGGCCCAATCAGCCCCAGCATTTT
TRBJ1-2 TRBV19 NA NA CASSGPGDFDYGYTF TGTGCCAGTAGTGGCCCGGGGGACTTCGACTATGGCTACACCTTC
TRBJ2-7 TRBV6-5 NA NA CASRKTGTAIYEQYF TGTGCCAGCAGAAAAACCGGGACCGCAATTTACGAGCAGTACTTC
TRBJ2-2 TRBV2 NA NA CASSEGGLENTGELFF TGTGCCAGCAGTGAGGGCGGGTTGGAGAACACCGGGGAGCTGTTTTTT
TRBJ2-1 TRBV5-6 NA NA CASSLAGVNEQFF TGTGCCAGCAGCTTGGCCGGCGTCAATGAGCAGTTCTTC
TRBJ2-3 TRBV5-1 TRBD2 NA CASSHSGGDTQYF TGCGCCAGCAGCCATAGCGGGGGAGATACGCAGTATTTT
TRBJ1-3 TRBV30 NA NA CAWQVFSGNTIYF TGTGCCTGGCAAGTTTTCTCTGGAAACACCATATATTTT
TRBJ1-1 TRBV5-8 NA NA CASSLGVRANTEAFF TGTGCCAGCAGCTTGGGGGTCAGGGCGAACACTGAAGCTTTCTTT
TRBJ2-2 TRBV6-5 NA NA CASKLGDTGELFF TGTGCCAGCAAATTGGGGGACACCGGGGAGCTGTTTTTT
TRBJ2-5 TRBV7-8 TRBD1 NA CASSPRTGGQETQYF TGTGCCAGCAGCCCCCGGACAGGGGGTCAAGAGACCCAGTACTTC
TRBJ2-7 TRBV27 NA once CASSVDGGVTGRYF TGTGCCAGCAGCGTTGACGGCGGTGTGACAGGTCGGTACTTC
TRBJ1-1 TRBV7-2 NA NA CASSSRGNTEAFF TGTGCCAGCAGCTCCAGAGGGAACACTGAAGCTTTCTTT
TRBJ2-1 TRBV5-5 TRBD1 NA CASSLTGGSYNEQFF TGTGCCAGCAGTTTGACAGGGGGCTCCTACAATGAGCAGTTCTTC
TRBJ1-5 TRBV6-1 TRBD1 NA CAIRQGWGNQPQHF TGTGCCATAAGACAGGGTTGGGGCAATCAGCCCCAGCATTTT
TRBJ2-7 TRBV6-1 NA NA CASQRSGEQYF TGTGCCAGTCAGCGGAGCGGAGAGCAGTACTTC
TRBJ2-5 TRBV5-1 NA NA CASSPEGVGETQYF TGCGCCAGCAGCCCAGAAGGGGTCGGAGAGACCCAGTACTTC
TRBJ1-2 TRBV29-1 TRBD1 few CSVVLTDRANYGYTF TGCAGCGTTGTCCTAACCGACAGGGCTAACTATGGCTACACCTTC
TRBJ2-7 TRBV27 TRBD1 NA CASSSDRARNEQYF TGTGCCAGCAGTTCCGACAGGGCGAGGAACGAGCAGTACTTC
TRBJ2-7 TRBV9 TRBD2 NA CASSVGLAGYSYEQYF TGTGCCAGCAGCGTAGGACTAGCGGGGTACTCCTACGAGCAGTACTTC
TRBJ1-5 TRBV12-5 NA NA CASGLTPNQPQHF TGTGCTAGTGGTCTTACCCCAAATCAGCCCCAGCATTTT
TRBJ2-7 TRBV7-2 NA NA CASSSNRVAYEQYF TGTGCCAGCAGCTCGAACAGGGTTGCCTACGAGCAGTACTTC
TRBJ1-4 TRBV7-3 NA few CASSEQGTTNEKLFF TGTGCCAGCAGCGAACAGGGTACAACTAATGAAAAACTGTTTTTT
TRBJ1-2 TRBV30 TRBD1 NA CAWSVQGRDGYTF TGTGCCTGGAGTGTACAGGGGAGGGACGGCTACACCTTC
TRBJ2-5 TRBV7-2 TRBD1 NA CASSLRQGYQETQYF TGTGCCAGCAGCTTGAGACAGGGGTACCAAGAGACCCAGTACTTC
TRBJ1-1 TRBV7-8 NA NA CASSLAPTGGTEAFF TGTGCCAGCAGCTTAGCCCCAACCGGCGGCACTGAAGCTTTCTTT
TRBJ2-2 TRBV5-1 TRBD1 NA CASSLNPTGSNTGELFF TGCGCCAGCAGCTTGAATCCGACAGGGTCGAACACCGGGGAGCTGTTTTTT
TRBJ2-2 TRBV19 NA once CASRGGATGELFF TGTGCCAGTAGGGGGGGAGCCACCGGGGAGCTGTTTTTT
TRBJ2-1 TRBV15 TRBD2 NA CATARGGSGGSNEQFF TGTGCCACCGCGAGAGGGGGGAGCGGGGGATCCAATGAGCAGTTCTTC
TRBJ2-4 TRBV11-2 TRBD2 NA CASSLDSTSAGESIQYF TGTGCCAGCAGCTTAGATTCTACTAGCGCCGGGGAGTCCATTCAGTACTTC
TRBJ1-5 TRBV6-6 NA NA CASSYNAQGNQPQHF TGTGCCAGCAGTTACAACGCGCAGGGCAATCAGCCCCAGCATTTT
TRBJ1-1 TRBV7-2 NA NA CASSPGDEGTEAFF TGTGCCAGCAGCCCAGGGGACGAGGGAACTGAAGCTTTCTTT
TRBJ2-7 TRBV9 NA NA CASSVDAFSYEQYF TGTGCCAGCAGCGTAGACGCGTTCTCCTACGAGCAGTACTTC
TRBJ2-7 TRBV7-9 NA NA CASSLDLALLGEQYF TGTGCCAGCAGCTTAGACCTAGCACTGTTGGGAGAGCAGTACTTC